The text below deals with one T cell receptor (beta chain). A much larger clone differs from this one at a single base, so this may be a read error. The data are from a study of molecular identifiers for immune sequencing clone quantification. Study-wide background: With replicates, the RNA of around 18,000 or 91,000 naive CD8 cells was split five ways and four were sequenced.

Germline V gives CDR1 DFQATT, CDR2 SNEGSKA (reference sequence). The CDR3 is 14 residues long. Methods described previously were used for bulk TCR libraries, and listed TCR primers were applied. TCRdb passed the PCR reads through MiXCR, listing each CDR3 protein once. The table records roughly 65,000 distinct CDR3 sequences, less than 20% of them present only once. Sorting defined naive CD8 T cells as CD8+CD4-CCR7+CD45RA+. Sequencing used naive CD8+ T cells from blood, with Jurkat cell RNA spiked in. Subset described: FACS-sorted CD8+CD4-CCR7+CD45RA+ naive T cells. The clonotype comes from a human donor in good health. Some libraries in this study had Jurkat cell RNA spiked in. The chain carries TRBV20-1 and TRBJ2-1; tentatively, D is TRBD2 (5 bases). CDR3 sequence: CSVRLPSSCNEQFF. In nucleotides, the CDR3 is TGCAGTGTTCGACTACCGAGCTCCTGCAATGAGCAGTTCTTC.